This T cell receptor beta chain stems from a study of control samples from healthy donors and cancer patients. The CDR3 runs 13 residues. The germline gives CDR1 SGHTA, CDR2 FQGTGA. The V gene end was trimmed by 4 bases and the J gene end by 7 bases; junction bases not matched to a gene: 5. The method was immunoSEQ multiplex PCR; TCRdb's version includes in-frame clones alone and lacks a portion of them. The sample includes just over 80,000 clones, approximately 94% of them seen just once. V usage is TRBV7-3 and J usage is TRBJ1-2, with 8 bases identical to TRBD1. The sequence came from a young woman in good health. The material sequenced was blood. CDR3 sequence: CASSSSDRAGYTF. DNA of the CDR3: TGTGCCAGCAGCTCTTCGGACAGGGCTGGCTACACCTTC.